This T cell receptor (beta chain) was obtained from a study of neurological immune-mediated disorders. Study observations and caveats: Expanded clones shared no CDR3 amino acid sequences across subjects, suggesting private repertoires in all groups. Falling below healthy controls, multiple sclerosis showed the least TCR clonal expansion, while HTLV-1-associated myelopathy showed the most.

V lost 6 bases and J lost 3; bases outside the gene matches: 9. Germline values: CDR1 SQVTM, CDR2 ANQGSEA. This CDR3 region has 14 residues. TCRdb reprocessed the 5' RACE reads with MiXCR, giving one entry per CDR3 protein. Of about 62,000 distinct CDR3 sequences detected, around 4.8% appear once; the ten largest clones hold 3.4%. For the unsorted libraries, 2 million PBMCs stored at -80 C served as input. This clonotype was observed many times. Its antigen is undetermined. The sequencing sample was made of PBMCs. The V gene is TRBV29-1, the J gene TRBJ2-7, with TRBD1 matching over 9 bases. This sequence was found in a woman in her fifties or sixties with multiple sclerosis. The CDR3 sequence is CSVVNRDRVYEQYV. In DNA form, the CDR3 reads TGCAGCGTGGTTAACCGGGACAGGGTCTACGAGCAGTACGTC.